The 15 T cell receptor beta chains below all came from one sample that was sequenced in a study of T cells after yellow fever vaccination. One entry per CDR3 protein results from TCRdb running MiXCR on the 5' RACE reads. The sample has roughly 330,000 distinct CDR3 sequences, about 6.9% seen once; the top ten hold over 15%. The material was PBMCs, obtained approximately 40 days after the first yellow fever vaccination. All receptors derive from a man younger than 35 who received the YFV17D yellow fever vaccine.

This clonotype was observed at least ten times. This CDR3 reads CASSGSGTSGAKGTDTQYF. CDR3 DNA sequence: TGTGCCAGCAGCGGATCCGGGACTAGCGGGGCGAAGGGCACAGATACGCAGTATTTT. This chain uses TRBV7-2 with TRBJ2-3; TRBD2 matches 13 bases. After removal of 5 bases from V and 1 base from J, the junction contained 12 bases not matched to a gene. CDR3 size: 19 residues. The germline gives CDR1 SGHTA, CDR2 FQGNSA.

This clonotype was seen many times. The chain has TRBV12-3 or TRBV12-4 and TRBJ1-2; D not certain. The CDR3 totals 12 residues. V dropped 5 bases and J dropped 4 bases, with 8 bases sitting between them. In DNA form, the CDR3 reads TGTGCCAGCAGTCCCGACCTCTATGGCTACACCTTC. Protein: CASSPDLYGYTF.

Only a few counts were recorded for this clonotype. The chain combines TRBV28 with TRBJ2-5, with D possibly matching TRBD1 (6 bases). Trimming stripped 6 bases from V and 3 bases from J, with 11 bases between. The CDR3 sequence is 13 residues long. Germline V lookup: CDR1 MDHEN, CDR2 SYDVKM. Here the CDR3 reads CASSSGTKETQYF. CDR3 in DNA: TGTGCCAGCAGCTCCGGGACAAAAGAGACCCAGTACTTC. Drawing the rest from reference TRBV28 and TRBJ2-5, the complete variable domain is DVKVTQSSRYLVKRTGEKVFLECVQDMDHENMFWYRQDPGLGLRLIYFSYDVKMKEKGDIPEGYSVSREKKERFSLILESASTNQTSMYLCASSSGTKETQYFGPGTRLLVL.

This clonotype showed up many times. This chain joins TRBV28 and TRBJ2-4, with 7 positions matching TRBD2. Losses at the gene ends were 6 bases for V and 9 bases for J; bases not matched to a gene: 11. CDR1 is MDHEN, CDR2 SYDVKM, per germline. There are 14 residues in the CDR3. The CDR3 DNA follows: TGTGCCAGCAGGCTTTCGGGGGGTTCTGGCATTCAGTACTTC. Translating it yields CASRLSGGSGIQYF.

This rearrangement joins TRBV29-1 to TRBJ1-3; maybe TRBD1 (5 bases). The CDR3 contains 13 residues. Between the trimmed V and J ends, which lost 6 bases and 0 bases, there was a span of 9 bases. CDR1 is SQVTM and CDR2 is ANQGSEA in the germline V gene. The CDR3 DNA reads TGCAGCGTCGGTCAGGGCTCTGGAAACACCATATATTTT. Translated, it gives CSVGQGSGNTIYF.

DNA of the CDR3: TGTGCCAGCAGCACCCGGGACAGACAAGAGACCCAGTACTTC. It is translated as CASSTRDRQETQYF. The V and J genes are TRBV5-6 and TRBJ2-5, with 7 bases identical to TRBD1. CDR3 size: 14 residues. CDR1 is SGHDT and CDR2 is YYEEEE in the germline V gene. V lost 4 bases and J lost 2; bases outside the gene matches: 5.

This clonotype came up a few times. The chain couples TRBV4-3 to TRBJ1-5, with D maybe TRBD1 (5 bases). The V end lost 0 bases, the J end lost 3 bases, and 12 bases lay between the germline ends. The CDR3 has 16 residues. Germline loops: CDR1 LGHNA, CDR2 YSLEER. The CDR3 DNA reads as TGCGCCAGCAGCCAAGAGTGGGACGGTTACAATCAGCCCCAGCATTTT. This translates into CASSQEWDGYNQPQHF.

The gene calls are TRBV10-3 and TRBJ2-1; D possibly corresponds to TRBD2 (6 bases). Germline CDR1 reads ENHRY; CDR2 reads SYGVKD. The CDR3 consists of 15 residues. V lost 9 bases and J lost 7, with 22 bases in between. CDR3 nucleotides: TGTGCCATTTCGGGGAGGCAGGGATCGATAAATGAGCAGTTCTTC. As protein: CAISGRQGSINEQFF.

The DNA for the CDR3 is TGTGCCAGCAGCTTATCGGCGGCAGTTCAAGAGACCCAGTACTTC. Its protein is CASSLSAAVQETQYF. The chain employs TRBV7-6 and TRBJ2-5; D gene uncertain. This CDR3 comprises 15 residues. The germline CDR1 and CDR2 sequences are SGHVS and FNYEAQ. V gave up 2 bases and J gave up 2 bases, with 12 bases separating them.

This clonotype occurred a few times. This chain uses TRBV6-5 with TRBJ1-4, with D possibly matching TRBD1 (6 bases). Germline loops: CDR1 MNHEY, CDR2 SVGAGI. The CDR3 totals 13 residues. The V and J ends lost 2 bases and 5 bases respectively, with 6 bases between them. The DNA of the CDR3 is TGTGCCAGCAGTTACGGACAGAATGAAAAACTGTTTTTT. Protein product: CASSYGQNEKLFF.

This clonotype was recorded many times. This sequence joins TRBV12-3 or TRBV12-4 and TRBJ2-5, with 8 positions matching TRBD1. Losses at the gene ends were 5 bases for V and 5 bases for J; bases not matched to a gene: 4. The CDR3 runs 13 residues. The CDR3 bases are TGTGCCAGCAGTCTCCGGGACAGGGAGACCCAGTACTTC. This encodes CASSLRDRETQYF.

The V call is TRBV4-2, the J call TRBJ2-7; 7 bases are shared with TRBD1. The germline CDR1 and CDR2 sequences are LGHNA and YNFKEQ. The CDR3 extends over 15 amino acids. After removal of 4 bases from V and 0 bases from J, the junction contained 6 bases not matched to a gene. The CDR3 is CASSRGTAVSYEQYF. DNA of the CDR3: TGTGCCAGCAGCCGAGGGACAGCAGTCTCCTACGAGCAGTACTTC.

This clonotype occurred once. The chain joins TRBV10-3 to TRBJ2-1; the D call may be TRBD1 or TRBD2 (5 bases each). The germline CDR1 and CDR2 sequences are ENHRY and SYGVKD. CDR3 length equals 15 residues. V dropped 2 bases and J dropped 5 bases, with 13 bases sitting between them. CDR3 in amino acids: CAISEGKQGDNEQFF. The DNA of the CDR3 is TGTGCCATCAGTGAGGGAAAGCAGGGAGACAATGAGCAGTTCTTC.

V and J are TRBV20-1 and TRBJ2-3; maybe TRBD2 (5 bases). CDR1 and CDR2 (germline): DFQATT, SNEGSKA (reference sequence). The CDR3 extends over 11 amino acids. CDR3 region: CTRAGADTQYF. The CDR3 bases are TGCACTCGGGCCGGGGCAGATACGCAGTATTTT.

This clonotype came up a few times. Written as DNA, the CDR3 is TGCGCCAGCAGCCAGTCGGCGGGGATCGCGGACACCATATATTTT. Its protein product is CASSQSAGIADTIYF. This sequence joins TRBV4-3 and TRBJ1-3, with D unresolved. In germline, CDR1 is LGHNA, CDR2 YSLEER. With 3 bases removed from V and 8 bases from J, the gap between germline ends came to 17 bases. The CDR3 contains 15 residues.